Presented here are 15 T cell receptor beta chains from one specimen sequenced in a study of T cell clonality in common variable immunodeficiency. General study points: In common variable immunodeficiency, TCR beta chains reportedly carried fewer deletions and N-nucleotide insertions.

The data were produced by immunoSEQ multiplex PCR, yet TCRdb's version contains in-frame clones alone and is incomplete. The sample was found to contain some 25,000 clones, and every one recurs. These receptors have no identified antigens. Input material: peripheral blood mononuclear cells. The receptor source for this set is a human donor with common variable immunodeficiency.

The DNA read from the CDR3 is TGTGCCACCACGAGGGGTGTTGGTTCCTACGAG. Amino acids: CATTRGVGSYE. The complete CDR3 protein is CATTRGVGSYEQYF. V is TRBV2 and J is TRBJ2-7; D may match TRBD1 or TRBD2 (5 bases each). The CDR3 end is not reached by the read, which stops 3 residues before it; the germline J gene fills it in. This CDR3 is built from 14 residues. Trimming left V 10 bases short and J 1 base short, with 17 bases between. CDR1 and CDR2 (germline): SNHLY, FYNNEI.

This clone turned up a few times. Read data end 3 residues before the CDR3 end; the end is taken from the germline J gene. J is TRBJ1-2 and V is TRBV30; TRBD1 might be the D (5 bases). V lost 7 bases and J 5 bases, leaving 17 bases between the germline ends. Germline V gene sequence: CDR1 GTSNPN, CDR2 SVGIG (reference sequence). This CDR3 region has 13 residues. CDR3 DNA (partial): TGTGCCTCTCTCTTTGGGGCATTTTATGGC. Translation: CASLFGAFYG. The CDR3 as a whole reads CASLFGAFYGYTF. The full variable domain, completed using reference TRBV30 and TRBJ1-2, is SQTIHQWPATLVQPVGSPLSLECTVEGTSNPNLYWYRQAAGRGLQLLFYSVGIGQISSEVPQNLSASRPQDRQFILSSKKLLLSDSGFYLCASLFGAFYGYTFGSGTRLTVV.

This clone has ten or more counts. The CDR3 end falls 3 residues outside the read, so it is completed with the germline J gene. The chain carries TRBV7-2 and TRBJ1-6; D is uncertain. The CDR3 has 13 amino acids. Trimming took off 5 bases at V and 6 bases at J, with 8 bases between the two ends. CDR1 and CDR2 from the germline V gene are SGHTA and FQGNSA. Partial CDR3 DNA: TGTGCCAGCAGCCCAGAAACTAATTCACCC. Translated: CASSPETNSP. The entire CDR3 is CASSPETNSPLHF.

This clone was seen repeatedly, ten times or more. The sequenced fragment ends 3 residues before the CDR3 boundary, so the rest is inferred from the germline J gene. The chain combines TRBV19 with TRBJ2-7; the match to TRBD2 covers 13 bases. The CDR3 sequence is 15 residues long. V gave up 4 bases and J gave up 3 bases; unmatched junction bases: 3. Germline lookup yields CDR1 LNHDA and CDR2 SQIVND (reference sequence). The DNA read from the CDR3 is TGTGCCAGTAGTACCAGGACTAGCGGGAGCTACGAG. Residues: CASSTRTSGSYE. The full CDR3 sequence reads CASSTRTSGSYEQYF.

This clone has at least ten counts. The sequence runs out 3 residues before the end of the CDR3; the remainder is reconstructed from the germline J gene. This rearrangement joins TRBV5-1 to TRBJ2-2, with D uncertain. Germline V gives CDR1 SGHRS, CDR2 YFSETQ. There are 13 residues in the CDR3. V was pared by 7 bases and J by 8 bases, with 15 bases between. The part of the CDR3 DNA that was read is TGCGCCAGCTCGACATGGGCGTCAGGGGAG. This sequence encodes CASSTWASGE. From start to end, the CDR3 is CASSTWASGELFF. Filled out from reference TRBV5-1 and TRBJ2-2, the complete variable domain reads KAGVTQTPRYLIKTRGQQVTLSCSPISGHRSVSWYQQTPGQGLQFLFEYFSETQRNKGNFPGRFSGRQFSNSRSEMNVSTLELGDSALYLCASSTWASGELFFGEGSRLTVL.

The sample holds a few counts of this clone. The sequence runs out 3 residues before the end of the CDR3; the remainder is reconstructed from the germline J gene. The gene calls are TRBV6-1 and TRBJ1-5; a weak D match, TRBD1 (5 bases). V lost 2 bases and J lost 0, with 11 bases in between. The CDR3 sequence is 16 residues long. Germline CDR1 reads MNHNS; CDR2 reads SASEGT. The CDR3 reads CASSERQTYSNQPQHF. The CDR3 DNA, read in part, is TGTGCCAGCAGTGAAAGACAGACCTATAGCAATCAGCCC.

For this clone: The read ends 3 residues shy of where the CDR3 ends; the end is completed using the germline J gene. This chain uses TRBV7-9 with TRBJ1-2; D uncertain. CDR1 is SEHNR, CDR2 FQNEAQ, per germline (reference sequence). The CDR3 runs to 13 residues. V gave up 0 bases and J gave up 5 bases, with 7 bases separating them. This CDR3 is CASSLAVSYGYTF. The covered CDR3 bases are TGTGCCAGCAGCTTAGCCGTTAGTTATGGC.

This clone was seen more than once but under ten times. The missing CDR3 end, 3 residues past where the read stops, is filled in from the germline J gene. The V gene is TRBV5-1, the J gene TRBJ2-7; 10 nucleotides match TRBD1. The CDR3 is 15 amino acids. The ends lost 1 base at V and 3 bases at J; junction bases unmatched: 4. The germline V gene has CDR1 SGHRS and CDR2 YFSETQ. The covered CDR3 bases are TGCGCCAGCAGCTTGCTAGGACAGGGGGGCTACGAG. Translation gives CASSLLGQGGYE. The whole CDR3 reads CASSLLGQGGYEQYF.

The sample holds a few counts of this clone. The junction differs from germline at one of its ends, possibly a read error. The CDR3 end lies 3 residues beyond the end of the read and is filled in from the germline J gene. The V gene is TRBV18, the J gene TRBJ2-7; 8 nucleotides line up with TRBD1. The germline V gene has CDR1 KGHSH and CDR2 LQKENI. The CDR3 runs to 12 residues. The CDR3 DNA, read in part, is TGTGCCGGCTCGTTGACAGGGGACGAG. Translation gives CAGSLTGDE. The whole CDR3 region reads CAGSLTGDEQYF.

This clone has more than one count but fewer than ten. The read falls 3 residues short of the CDR3 end, and the missing part is taken from the germline J gene. V gene TRBV7-3 combines with J gene TRBJ2-1; TRBD1 matches 10 bases. Germline V gene lookup returns CDR1 SGHTA and CDR2 FQGTGA. Unmatched junction bases numbered 13, after V lost 6 bases and J lost 8 bases. This CDR3 has 16 amino acids. CDR3 region: CASSLTSGTGVYEQFF. The part of the CDR3 DNA that was read is TGTGCCAGCAGTCTTACGTCCGGGACAGGGGTATATGAG.

This clone was detected many times. The read gets to within 3 residues of the CDR3 end, and the germline J gene fills in the rest. The rearrangement joins TRBV28 to TRBJ2-1; tentatively, D is TRBD1 (5 bases). Trimming stripped 6 bases from V and 7 bases from J, with 13 bases between. The CDR3 has 13 amino acids. The germline V gene has CDR1 MDHEN and CDR2 SYDVKM. CDR3 in amino acids: CASSVGALNEQFF. Partial CDR3 DNA: TGTGCCAGCAGCGTAGGGGCCCTTAATGAG. The variable domain in full, with the rest retrieved from reference TRBV28 and TRBJ2-1, is DVKVTQSSRYLVKRTGEKVFLECVQDMDHENMFWYRQDPGLGLRLIYFSYDVKMKEKGDIPEGYSVSREKKERFSLILESASTNQTSMYLCASSVGALNEQFFGPGTRLTVL.

This clone was counted at least ten times. CDR3 loop: CASSLWANTEAFF. CDR3 DNA, as far as it was read: TGTGCCAGCAGCTTGTGGGCTAACACTGAA. The rearrangement uses TRBV7-8 and TRBJ1-1; D remains unclear. The read terminates 3 residues ahead of where the CDR3 ends, so the germline J gene completes it. The CDR3 extends over 13 amino acids. Trimming removed 3 bases at V and 2 bases at J, with 7 bases between. The germline V gene has CDR1 SGHVS and CDR2 FQNEAQ.

Many counts were recorded for this clone. The read is 3 residues too short to cover the CDR3 end, so that end is filled in from the germline J gene. The chain uses TRBV18 and TRBJ1-1, with D perhaps matching TRBD1 (5 bases). V lost 10 bases and J 7 bases, leaving 16 bases between the germline ends. Germline-derived CDR1 and CDR2 are KGHSH and LQKENI. CDR3 length: 12 amino acids. This CDR3 reads CATNRAGGEAFF. CDR3 bases read: TGTGCCACCAACCGCGCGGGGGGTGAA.

The table lists this clone with a few counts. The read falls 3 residues short of the CDR3 end, and the missing part is taken from the germline J gene. The gene calls are TRBV2 and TRBJ2-7; 15 bases align to TRBD2. CDR1 is SNHLY, CDR2 FYNNEI, per germline. The CDR3 spans 16 residues. Germline trimming cut 4 bases from V and 6 bases from J; bases unmatched to any gene: 7. The sequenced part of the CDR3 DNA is TGTGCCAGCAGTGCCCAAGGACTAGCGGGAGGGCTCGAG. Encoded protein: CASSAQGLAGGLE. The full CDR3 is CASSAQGLAGGLEQYF. Based on the CDR3 plus reference TRBV2 and TRBJ2-7, the full variable domain is EPEVTQTPSHQVTQMGQEVILRCVPISNHLYFYWYRQILGQKVEFLVSFYNNEISEKSEIFDDQFSVERPDGSNFTLKIRSTKLEDSAMYFCASSAQGLAGGLEQYFGPGTRLTVT.

There are many counts of this clone. Read data end 3 residues before the CDR3 end; the end is taken from the germline J gene. The chain recombines TRBV13 with TRBJ2-6, with a possible D match to TRBD1 (6 bases). The CDR3 extends over 17 amino acids. In germline, CDR1 is PRHDT, CDR2 FYEKMQ (reference sequence). Trimming left V 5 bases short and J 0 bases short, with 14 bases between. The sequenced part of the CDR3 DNA is TGTGCCAGCAGCGGATCAGGGGTAATCTCTGGGGCCAACGTC. This gives the protein CASSGSGVISGANV. The whole CDR3 sequence is CASSGSGVISGANVLTF.